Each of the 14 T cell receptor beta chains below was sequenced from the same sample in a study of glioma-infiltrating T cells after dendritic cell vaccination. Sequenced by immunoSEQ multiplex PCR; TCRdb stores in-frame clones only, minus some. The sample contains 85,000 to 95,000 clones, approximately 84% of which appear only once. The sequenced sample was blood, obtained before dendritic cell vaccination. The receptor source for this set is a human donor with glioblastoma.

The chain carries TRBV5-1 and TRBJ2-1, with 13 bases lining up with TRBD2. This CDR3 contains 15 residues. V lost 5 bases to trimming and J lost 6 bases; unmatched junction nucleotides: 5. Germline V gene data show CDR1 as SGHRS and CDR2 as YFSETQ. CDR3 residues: CASRTGTSGVNEQFF. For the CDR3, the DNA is TGCGCCAGCAGAACCGGGACTAGCGGGGTCAATGAGCAGTTCTTC.

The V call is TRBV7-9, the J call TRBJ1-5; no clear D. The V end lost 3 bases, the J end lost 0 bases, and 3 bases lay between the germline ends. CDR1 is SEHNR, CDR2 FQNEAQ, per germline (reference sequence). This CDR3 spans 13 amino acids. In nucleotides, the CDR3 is TGTGCCAGCAGCTTCTCTAGCAATCAGCCCCAGCATTTT. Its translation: CASSFSSNQPQHF. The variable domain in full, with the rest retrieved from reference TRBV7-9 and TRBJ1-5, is DTGVSQNPRHKITKRGQNVTFRCDPISEHNRLYWYRQTLGQGPEFLTYFQNEAQLEKSRLLSDRFSAERPKGSFSTLEIQRTEQGDSAMYLCASSFSSNQPQHFGDGTRLSIL.

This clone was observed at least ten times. CDR3 DNA: TGTGCCAGCAGTTACTCGGCACCCCTCTACGAGCAGTACTTC. This sequence encodes CASSYSAPLYEQYF. V gene TRBV6-6 combines with J gene TRBJ2-7, with D unclear. From germline, CDR1 is MNHNY and CDR2 SVGAGI (reference sequence). This CDR3 contains 14 residues. The V gene lost 0 bases and the J gene lost 3 bases, with 9 bases spanning the gap.

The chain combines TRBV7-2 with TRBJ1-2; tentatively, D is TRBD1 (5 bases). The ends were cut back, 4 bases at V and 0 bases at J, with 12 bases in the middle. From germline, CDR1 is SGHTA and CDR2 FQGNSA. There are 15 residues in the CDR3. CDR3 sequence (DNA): TGTGCCAGCAGCTCTTCAGGGCCCTCTAACTATGGCTACACCTTC. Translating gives CASSSSGPSNYGYTF.

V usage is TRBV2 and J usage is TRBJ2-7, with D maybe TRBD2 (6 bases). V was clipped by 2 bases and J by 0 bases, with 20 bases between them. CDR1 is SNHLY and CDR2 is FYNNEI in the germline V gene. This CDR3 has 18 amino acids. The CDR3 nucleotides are TGTGCCAGCAGTGAAATGGCGTGGCGGGGAGCCCGCTCCTACGAGCAGTACTTC. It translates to CASSEMAWRGARSYEQYF. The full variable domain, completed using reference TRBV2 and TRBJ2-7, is EPEVTQTPSHQVTQMGQEVILRCVPISNHLYFYWYRQILGQKVEFLVSFYNNEISEKSEIFDDQFSVERPDGSNFTLKIRSTKLEDSAMYFCASSEMAWRGARSYEQYFGPGTRLTVT.

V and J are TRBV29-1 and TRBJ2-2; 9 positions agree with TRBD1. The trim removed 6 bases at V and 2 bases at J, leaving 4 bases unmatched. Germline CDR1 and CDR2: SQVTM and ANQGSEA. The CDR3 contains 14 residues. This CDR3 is CSVGGQGNTGELFF. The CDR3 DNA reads TGCAGCGTGGGGGGACAGGGAAACACCGGGGAGCTGTTTTTT.

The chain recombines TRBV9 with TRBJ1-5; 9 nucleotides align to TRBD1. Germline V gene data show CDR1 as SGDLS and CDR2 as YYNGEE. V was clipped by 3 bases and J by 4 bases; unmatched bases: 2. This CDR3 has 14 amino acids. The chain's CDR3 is CASSGQGGNQPQHF. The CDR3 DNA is TGTGCCAGCAGCGGACAGGGGGGGAATCAGCCCCAGCATTTT. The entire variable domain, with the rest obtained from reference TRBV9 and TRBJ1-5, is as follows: DSGVTQTPKHLITATGQRVTLRCSPRSGDLSVYWYQQSLDQGLQFLIQYYNGEERAKGNILERFSAQQFPDLHSELNLSSLELGDSALYFCASSGQGGNQPQHFGDGTRLSIL.

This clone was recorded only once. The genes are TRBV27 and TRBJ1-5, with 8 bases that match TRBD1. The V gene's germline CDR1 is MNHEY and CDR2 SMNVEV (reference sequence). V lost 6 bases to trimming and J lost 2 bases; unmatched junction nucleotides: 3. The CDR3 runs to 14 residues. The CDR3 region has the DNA TGTGCCAGCAGGGTGGGACAGGGCAATCAGCCCCAGCATTTT. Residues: CASRVGQGNQPQHF.

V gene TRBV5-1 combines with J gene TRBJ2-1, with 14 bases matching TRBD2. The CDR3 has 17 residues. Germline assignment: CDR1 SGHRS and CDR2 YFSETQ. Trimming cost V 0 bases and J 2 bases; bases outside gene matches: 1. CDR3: CASSLAGLAGAYNEQFF. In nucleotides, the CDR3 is TGCGCCAGCAGCTTGGCGGGACTAGCGGGAGCCTACAATGAGCAGTTCTTC.

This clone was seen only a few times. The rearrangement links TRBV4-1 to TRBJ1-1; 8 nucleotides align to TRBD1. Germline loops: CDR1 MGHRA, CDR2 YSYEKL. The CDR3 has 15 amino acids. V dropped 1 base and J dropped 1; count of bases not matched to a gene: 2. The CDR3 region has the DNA TGCGCCAGCAGCCAAGCCGGGACAGGGAACACTGAAGCTTTCTTT. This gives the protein CASSQAGTGNTEAFF.

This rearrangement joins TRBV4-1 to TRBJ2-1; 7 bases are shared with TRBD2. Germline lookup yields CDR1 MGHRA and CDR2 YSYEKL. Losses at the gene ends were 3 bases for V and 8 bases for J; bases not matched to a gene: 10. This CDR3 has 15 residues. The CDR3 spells CASSHPRGSMDEQFF. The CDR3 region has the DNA TGCGCCAGCAGCCATCCTCGCGGGAGTATGGATGAGCAGTTCTTC.

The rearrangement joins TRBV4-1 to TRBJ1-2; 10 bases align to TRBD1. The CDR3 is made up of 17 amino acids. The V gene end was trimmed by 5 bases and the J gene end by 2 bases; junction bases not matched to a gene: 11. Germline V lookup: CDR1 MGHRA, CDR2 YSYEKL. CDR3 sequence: CASSDRDRGFGNYGYTF. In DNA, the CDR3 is TGCGCCAGCAGCGACCGGGACAGGGGATTTGGAAACTATGGCTACACCTTC.

CDR3 amino acids: CASRRQGDTEAFF. DNA of the CDR3: TGTGCCAGCAGGAGACAGGGCGACACTGAAGCTTTCTTT. This chain joins TRBV6-1 and TRBJ1-1; TRBD1 aligns across 7 bases. Germline CDR1 and CDR2: MNHNS and SASEGT. Germline trimming cut 6 bases from V and 3 bases from J; bases unmatched to any gene: 4. The CDR3 extends over 13 amino acids.

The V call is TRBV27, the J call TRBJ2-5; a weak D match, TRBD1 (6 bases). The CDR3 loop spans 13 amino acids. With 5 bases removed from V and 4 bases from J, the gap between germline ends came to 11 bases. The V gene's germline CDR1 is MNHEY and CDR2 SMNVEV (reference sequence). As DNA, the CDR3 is TGTGCCAGCAGTGGGACATTAGGAGAGACCCAGTACTTC. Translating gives CASSGTLGETQYF.